Below are 4 T cell receptor beta chains sequenced from a single sample in a study of blood T cell repertoires in COVID-19 (dated by TCRdb to 2018 to 2021). The method was the immunoSEQ multiplex PCR assay. Imported from immuneACCESS, the table was reduced by TCRdb to in-frame sequences with V and J called. These copies leave out some clones; in studies compared against another copy, an unresolved V gene accounts for under half, and the cause of the remainder is not known. The sample table contains about 360,000 clones; only one count was recorded for approximately 86% of them. The ten largest clones represent around 2.9% of the sample. Source material: peripheral blood. These receptors were collected from a human donor in a cohort sampled during active COVID-19.

This clone was seen a handful of times. This chain uses TRBV7-8 with TRBJ2-7; TRBD2 aligns across 13 bases. The V gene end was trimmed by 3 bases and the J gene end by 0 bases; junction bases not matched to a gene: 8. Germline CDR1 SGHVS, CDR2 FQNEAQ. The CDR3 totals 18 residues. The chain's CDR3 is CASSFWTSGGPSSYEQYF. In DNA, the CDR3 is TGTGCCAGCAGCTTCTGGACTAGCGGGGGCCCCAGCTCCTACGAGCAGTACTTC.

This clone was seen only a few times. CDR3 amino acids: CASSEGQEGRNTIYF. As DNA, the CDR3 is TGTGCCAGCAGTGAGGGACAGGAGGGGCGAAACACCATATATTTT. The genes are TRBV6-1 and TRBJ1-3; 8 nucleotides agree with TRBD1. Germline lookup yields CDR1 MNHNS and CDR2 SASEGT. With 3 bases clipped from V and 5 bases from J, the junction kept 6 bases outside the gene matches. This CDR3 comprises 15 residues.

The chain uses TRBV11-2 and TRBJ2-5; 9 nucleotides agree with TRBD1. The V gene's germline CDR1 is SGHAT and CDR2 FQNNGV. There are 17 residues in the CDR3. Trimming removed 5 bases from V and 2 bases from J; junction bases left unmatched: 12. CDR3 loop: CASSGSRDRELQETQYF. The CDR3 DNA reads as TGTGCCAGCAGCGGGAGCCGGGACAGGGAACTACAAGAGACCCAGTACTTC.

The V gene is TRBV19, the J gene TRBJ2-1; possibly TRBD1 for D (6 bases). Germline CDR1 and CDR2: LNHDA and SQIVND (reference sequence). Trimming stripped 4 bases from V and 6 bases from J, with 13 bases between. The CDR3 covers 14 residues. The CDR3 bases are TGTGCCAGTAGTAGAGGACAGTTTAGCAATGAGCAGTTCTTC. Its translation is CASSRGQFSNEQFF.